In this sample, the clone carrying this T cell receptor beta chain turned up a few times. The antigen remains undetermined. The data derive from a study of cytomegalovirus exposure and HLA in healthy donors. General observations from the study: Three CMV-associated chains proved CMV antigen-specific in vitro. In a later analysis, HLA-associated beta chains showed higher expansion and lower generation probabilities than comparable chains. Per published reports, the classifier diagnosed cytomegalovirus status with high specificity and sensitivity.

This PCR relied on a set of 60 Vbeta primers and 13 Jbeta primers. Data came from immunoSEQ multiplex PCR; TCRdb stores just in-frame clones and leaves some out. The data hold 85,000 to 120,000 clones, with roughly 80% observed a single time. CDR1 SGHAT and CDR2 FQNNGV come from the germline V gene. The CDR3 contains 14 residues. V lost 5 bases to trimming and J lost 6 bases; unmatched junction nucleotides: 7. This TCR came from a man aged 40-50 years in good health and CMV-seronegative. The sequencing input was PBMCs. The chain uses TRBV11-2 and TRBJ2-7; 10 positions match TRBD1. DNA for the CDR3: TGTGCCAGCAGCCTACGGGACAGGGGTGGCGAGCAGTACTTC. Its translation: CASSLRDRGGEQYF.